The 24 T cell receptor beta chains given below trace back to one sample, sequenced in a study of PD-1 blockade in classical Hodgkin lymphoma. Only in-frame clones appear in the TCRdb table, and some are missing; sequencing was by immunoSEQ multiplex PCR. The sample has tens of thousands of clones, roughly 86% seen once; the top ten hold about 0.45%. Time point here: cycle 4 day 1 (C4D1), after less than 7 weeks of nivolumab. Exposure to brentuximab vedotin varied, and each patient had relapsed following autologous stem cell transplantation. The authors purified CD4+ T cells from thawed PBMCs by magnetic negative selection. Sample: CD4+ T cells from blood, taken before the fourth cycle of nivolumab. These receptors all stem from a human donor with classical Hodgkin lymphoma.

The chain employs TRBV4-1 and TRBJ2-5, with 9 bases matching TRBD1. Losses at the gene ends were 1 base for V and 2 bases for J; bases not matched to a gene: 5. Germline V gene sequence: CDR1 MGHRA, CDR2 YSYEKL. The CDR3 runs to 16 residues. The CDR3 nucleotides read TGCGCCAGCAGCCAAGGGGACAGGGCACAACAAGAGACCCAGTACTTC. Translation: CASSQGDRAQQETQYF.

V gene TRBV7-8 combines with J gene TRBJ2-1, with 7 bases lining up with TRBD1. Germline V gene sequence: CDR1 SGHVS, CDR2 FQNEAQ. There are 15 residues in the CDR3. With 3 bases clipped from V and 0 bases from J, the junction kept 2 bases outside the gene matches. The CDR3 protein is CASSFDRASYNEQFF. For the CDR3, the DNA is TGTGCCAGCAGCTTCGACAGGGCCTCCTACAATGAGCAGTTCTTC. The complete variable domain, with remaining parts taken from reference TRBV7-8 and TRBJ2-1, reads GAGVSQSPRYKVAKRGQDVALRCDPISGHVSLFWYQQALGQGPEFLTYFQNEAQLDKSGLPSDRFFAERPEGSVSTLKIQRTQQEDSAVYLCASSFDRASYNEQFFGPGTRLTVL.

The chain has TRBV18 and TRBJ1-4; a possible D gene is TRBD1 (5 bases). CDR3 length: 15 amino acids. Per germline, CDR1 KGHSH and CDR2 LQKENI. With 2 bases removed from V and 5 bases from J, the gap between germline ends came to 12 bases. The CDR3 DNA follows: TGTGCCAGCTCACCAAATGTCAGGGAGAATGAAAAACTGTTTTTT. It codes for CASSPNVRENEKLFF.

V usage is TRBV7-9 and J usage is TRBJ2-3; D call uncertain. CDR1 and CDR2 from the germline V gene are SEHNR and FQNEAQ (reference sequence). CDR3 length equals 16 residues. The germline V and J ends were trimmed by 1 base and 1 base, with 12 bases remaining between them. CDR3 nucleotides: TGTGCCAGCAGCTTAGATTTAGGGATCGGCACAGATACGCAGTATTTT. It translates to CASSLDLGIGTDTQYF.

CDR3 bases: TGTGCCAGCAGTTTACCCCAGCGGGAGGTGCCAGATACGCAGTATTTT. It codes for CASSLPQREVPDTQYF. V usage is TRBV28 and J usage is TRBJ2-3, with 9 bases lining up with TRBD2. This CDR3 comprises 16 residues. With 2 bases clipped from V and 4 bases from J, the junction kept 7 bases outside the gene matches. Germline CDR1 is MDHEN and CDR2 is SYDVKM.

This clone was counted once. The chain carries TRBV6-1 and TRBJ2-7; D not certain. There are 14 residues in the CDR3. The germline V gene encodes CDR1 MNHNS and CDR2 SASEGT. Trimming pared 0 bases from V and 0 bases from J, leaving 6 bases between. This chain's CDR3 is CASSEAVFSYEQYF. The CDR3 DNA sequence: TGTGCCAGCAGTGAAGCAGTGTTCTCCTACGAGCAGTACTTC.

V is TRBV19 and J is TRBJ2-7, with 12 bases that match TRBD1. After removal of 6 bases from V and 6 bases from J, the junction contained 9 bases not matched to a gene. Germline lookup yields CDR1 LNHDA and CDR2 SQIVND (reference sequence). The CDR3 is made up of 15 amino acids. Here the CDR3 DNA reads TGTGCCAGTAGCGATGGGGACAGGGGGCGTCTCGAGCAGTACTTC. This gives the protein CASSDGDRGRLEQYF. The whole variable domain, filled in from reference TRBV19 and TRBJ2-7, reads DGGITQSPKYLFRKEGQNVTLSCEQNLNHDAMYWYRQDPGQGLRLIYYSQIVNDFQKGDIAEGYSVSREKKESFPLTVTSAQKNPTAFYLCASSDGDRGRLEQYFGPGTRLTVT.

The J gene is TRBJ2-7, the V gene TRBV4-2; weak D call: TRBD2 (5 bases). With 1 base removed from V and 0 bases from J, the gap between germline ends came to 10 bases. CDR1 is LGHNA, CDR2 YNFKEQ, per germline. The CDR3 runs 15 residues. The CDR3 reads CASSQVGAVSYEQYF. DNA for the CDR3: TGTGCCAGCAGCCAAGTCGGAGCGGTCTCCTACGAGCAGTACTTC.

The chain combines TRBV4-1 with TRBJ2-1, with TRBD1 matching 9 bases. The CDR3 is 18 amino acids. Looked up from germline, CDR1 is MGHRA and CDR2 is YSYEKL. V was pared by 1 base and J by 9 bases, with 16 bases of the junction left unmatched. The CDR3 coding sequence is TGCGCCAGCAGCCAAGTATCCGGGACAGGGAAGGGGGCGACTGAGCAGTTCTTC. It encodes CASSQVSGTGKGATEQFF.

CDR3 protein: CASSGYGMEQFF. The CDR3 coding sequence is TGTGCCAGCAGCGGCTATGGGATGGAGCAGTTCTTC. The chain has TRBV9 and TRBJ2-1; no definite D call. The ends were cut back, 3 bases at V and 10 bases at J, with 11 bases in the middle. This CDR3 is built from 12 residues. Germline CDR1 SGDLS, CDR2 YYNGEE.

The chain uses TRBV2 and TRBJ2-7; D ambiguous. CDR3 length equals 15 residues. Between the trimmed V and J ends, which lost 2 bases and 0 bases, there was a span of 11 bases. The germline V gene has CDR1 SNHLY and CDR2 FYNNEI. The CDR3 coding sequence is TGTGCCAGCAGTGAACATAGAACCCTCTCCTACGAGCAGTACTTC. Residues: CASSEHRTLSYEQYF.

This rearrangement joins TRBV7-9 to TRBJ2-5, with D hard to call. The CDR3 totals 14 residues. V was trimmed by 3 bases and J by 2 bases, leaving 10 bases between them. Germline V CDR1 and CDR2: SEHNR, FQNEAQ (reference sequence). The CDR3 loop is CASSLGRHQETQYF. In DNA form, the CDR3 reads TGTGCCAGCAGCTTGGGCAGGCATCAAGAGACCCAGTACTTC.

This clone has a single count. This chain connects TRBV7-6 to TRBJ2-2; 7 bases agree with TRBD1. CDR1 and CDR2 (germline): SGHVS, FNYEAQ. Trimming at V came to 5 bases and at J to 4 bases, leaving 10 bases not matched to a gene. The CDR3 runs to 16 residues. The CDR3 nucleotides are TGTGCCAGCAGCCCCTCGCCGGCAGGGGGCACCGGGGAGCTGTTTTTT. This sequence encodes CASSPSPAGGTGELFF. The full variable domain, rest sourced from reference TRBV7-6 and TRBJ2-2, is GAGVSQSPRYKVTKRGQDVALRCDPISGHVSLYWYRQALGQGPEFLTYFNYEAQQDKSGLPNDRFSAERPEGSISTLTIQRTEQRDSAMYRCASSPSPAGGTGELFFGEGSRLTVL.

This rearrangement joins TRBV9 to TRBJ1-4; 8 bases match TRBD1. V lost 4 bases, J lost 4 bases, and 6 bases stayed unmatched. Germline CDR1 and CDR2: SGDLS and YYNGEE. The CDR3 runs to 15 residues. DNA for the CDR3: TGTGCCAGCAGCACAGGGACAGGCTATAATGAAAAACTGTTTTTT. Its protein product is CASSTGTGYNEKLFF.

J is TRBJ2-2 and V is TRBV7-2; D gene uncertain. Between the trimmed V and J ends, which lost 8 bases and 1 base, there was a span of 2 bases. CDR1 and CDR2 (germline): SGHTA, FQGNSA. This CDR3 comprises 11 residues. The CDR3: CASQNTGELFF. CDR3 bases: TGTGCCAGCCAGAACACCGGGGAGCTGTTTTTT.

The rearrangement joins TRBV5-1 to TRBJ2-3; 9 bases align to TRBD1. V lost 0 bases to trimming and J lost 5 bases; unmatched junction nucleotides: 4. Germline V gene lookup returns CDR1 SGHRS and CDR2 YFSETQ. This CDR3 comprises 15 residues. The CDR3 DNA is TGCGCCAGCAGCTTGGGGACAGGGGCCATAGATACGCAGTATTTT. Its translation is CASSLGTGAIDTQYF.

This chain joins TRBV18 and TRBJ2-2; D possibly corresponds to TRBD1 (5 bases). The CDR3 has 16 amino acids. Trimming stripped 3 bases from V and 0 bases from J, with 11 bases between. Germline V gives CDR1 KGHSH, CDR2 LQKENI. CDR3 protein: CASSPWTLANTGELFF. CDR3 in DNA: TGTGCCAGCTCACCGTGGACACTCGCGAACACCGGGGAGCTGTTTTTT.

The chain has TRBV5-6 and TRBJ2-2, with 7 bases lining up with TRBD1. Trimming took 4 bases from V and 0 from J; bases not matched to a gene: 3. This CDR3 spans 15 amino acids. Germline V gives CDR1 SGHDT, CDR2 YYEEEE. This chain's CDR3 is CASSLTGPNTGELFF. CDR3 nucleotide sequence: TGTGCCAGCAGCCTGACAGGGCCGAACACCGGGGAGCTGTTTTTT. Together with reference TRBV5-6 and TRBJ2-2, the CDR3 gives the full variable domain: DAGVTQSPTHLIKTRGQQVTLRCSPKSGHDTVSWYQQALGQGPQFIFQYYEEEERQRGNFPDRFSGHQFPNYSSELNVNALLLGDSALYLCASSLTGPNTGELFFGEGSRLTVL.

J is TRBJ2-3 and V is TRBV7-2; the match to TRBD2 covers 11 bases. The trim removed 6 bases at V and 3 bases at J, leaving 14 bases unmatched. The CDR3 runs to 18 residues. Germline CDR1 reads SGHTA; CDR2 reads FQGNSA. CDR3 sequence (DNA): TGTGCCAGCAGTGGGACTAGCGGACTCACTCGGAAAACAGATACGCAGTATTTT. Translation: CASSGTSGLTRKTDTQYF.

Written as DNA, the CDR3 is TGCGCCAGCAGCCCGAGCGGGGGGCCAACCTACGAGCAGTACTTC. Translation gives CASSPSGGPTYEQYF. This chain uses TRBV5-1 with TRBJ2-7; 9 nucleotides align to TRBD2. J lost 2 bases, V lost 4 bases, and 7 bases had no gene match. Germline CDR1 reads SGHRS; CDR2 reads YFSETQ. The CDR3 runs to 15 residues.

The chain links TRBV28 to TRBJ1-2, with TRBD1 matching over 12 bases. The CDR3 consists of 17 residues. CDR1 is MDHEN and CDR2 is SYDVKM in the germline V gene. V shed 6 bases and J 4 bases; nucleotides not matched to a gene: 12. The CDR3 reads CASRQGTGGASIYGYTF. CDR3 in DNA: TGTGCCAGCAGGCAAGGGACAGGGGGCGCGAGTATCTATGGCTACACCTTC.

V is TRBV6-4 and J is TRBJ2-3; D may be TRBD2 (6 bases). CDR1 is MRHNA, CDR2 SNTAGT, per germline. The V end was cut by 7 bases, the J end by 6 bases, with 14 bases between. CDR3 size: 13 residues. This CDR3 is CASMGGDWDTQYF. The CDR3 nucleotides read TGTGCCAGCATGGGGGGAGATTGGGATACGCAGTATTTT.

The chain carries TRBV12-5 and TRBJ2-1; 7 nucleotides line up with TRBD2. In germline, CDR1 is LGHNT, CDR2 FRNRAP. CDR3 length: 18 residues. With 0 bases clipped from V and 10 bases from J, the junction kept 18 bases outside the gene matches. CDR3 protein: CASGLVKGLAAWEWEQFF. The CDR3 region has the DNA TGTGCTAGTGGTTTGGTTAAGGGGCTAGCGGCCTGGGAATGGGAGCAGTTCTTC.

V and J are TRBV30 and TRBJ2-5; the D gene is possibly TRBD2 (5 bases). The CDR3 totals 15 residues. The germline V gene has CDR1 GTSNPN and CDR2 SVGIG (reference sequence). The ends were cut back, 0 bases at V and 0 bases at J, with 11 bases in the middle. CDR3 residues: CAWSVRGWYQETQYF. The CDR3 bases are TGTGCCTGGAGTGTCAGAGGGTGGTACCAAGAGACCCAGTACTTC.